The rows below give T cell receptor beta chains drawn from one sample of a study of CD8+ T cells in alopecia areata. The protocol was immunoSEQ multiplex PCR, while the TCRdb copy is restricted to in-frame clones and leaves out a portion. Of around 80,000 clones listed, about 51% were seen once; the top ten hold just over 5.5%. Sequenced input: NKG2D-high CD8+ T cells sorted from blood. Receptors were obtained from a human donor with alopecia areata. Each CDR3 is given with its conserved first and last residue. Fields, in order: J gene, D gene, clone size, V gene, CDR3 DNA, CDR3 protein. The D gene is left open where the match is weak. Some rows mark clone size as missing; the rest say once, few, many or name a class of expanded clone.

j_gene: TRBJ2-2; d_gene: .; abundance: few; v_gene: TRBV29-1; CDR3nt: TGCAGCGTGGATGACAGATACACCGGGGAGCTGTTTTTT; CDR3aa: CSVDDRYTGELFF
j_gene: TRBJ2-7; d_gene: .; abundance: .; v_gene: TRBV29-1; CDR3nt: TGCAGCGTTGAAGTGTCGGCAGTCTCCTACGAGCAGTACTTC; CDR3aa: CSVEVSAVSYEQYF
j_gene: TRBJ2-7; d_gene: TRBD1; abundance: .; v_gene: TRBV27; CDR3nt: TGTGCCAGCAGTCAAGGGACAGGGGAGTACTTC; CDR3aa: CASSQGTGEYF
j_gene: TRBJ1-1; d_gene: .; abundance: .; v_gene: TRBV7-2; CDR3nt: TGTGCCAGCAGCTCCGACTGGAGGGGCACTGAAGCTTTCTTT; CDR3aa: CASSSDWRGTEAFF
j_gene: TRBJ2-3; d_gene: .; abundance: once; v_gene: TRBV7-2; CDR3nt: TGTGCCAGCACCCGACCCCCGGGGGGCCCGAGCCCCACAGATACGCAGTATTTT; CDR3aa: CASTRPPGGPSPTDTQYF
j_gene: TRBJ2-3; d_gene: TRBD2; abundance: .; v_gene: TRBV2; CDR3nt: TGTGCCAGCAGTGAGGGTTTACTAGCGGGGGTAGGAGATACGCAGTATTTT; CDR3aa: CASSEGLLAGVGDTQYF
j_gene: TRBJ1-2; d_gene: .; abundance: .; v_gene: TRBV5-1; CDR3nt: TGCGCCAGCAGGACCGCAGGGGCCTATGGCTACACCTTC; CDR3aa: CASRTAGAYGYTF
j_gene: TRBJ2-7; d_gene: TRBD1; abundance: .; v_gene: TRBV29-1; CDR3nt: TGCAGCGTATTAACAGGGGTTAGCGACGAGCAGTACTTC; CDR3aa: CSVLTGVSDEQYF
j_gene: TRBJ2-2; d_gene: TRBD2; abundance: .; v_gene: TRBV27; CDR3nt: TGTGCCAGCAGTTCCGGGACTAGCGGGGGGGCCGGCGGGGAGCTGTTTTTT; CDR3aa: CASSSGTSGGAGGELFF
j_gene: TRBJ2-1; d_gene: .; abundance: few; v_gene: TRBV4-1; CDR3nt: TGCGCCAGCAGCCAATTGCTCGGTGAGCAGTTCTTC; CDR3aa: CASSQLLGEQFF
j_gene: TRBJ2-3; d_gene: .; abundance: few; v_gene: TRBV25-1; CDR3nt: TGTGCCAGCACTCCGCTCGTTGGGGTAGATACGCAGTATTTT; CDR3aa: CASTPLVGVDTQYF
j_gene: TRBJ1-2; d_gene: .; abundance: .; v_gene: TRBV28; CDR3nt: TGTGCCAGCAGCACCATCACGAGGGGGTATAACTATGGCTACACCTTC; CDR3aa: CASSTITRGYNYGYTF
j_gene: TRBJ2-7; d_gene: TRBD2; abundance: .; v_gene: TRBV6-5; CDR3nt: TGTGCCAGCAGGACCCCGGGGGGTAACGAGCAGTACTTC; CDR3aa: CASRTPGGNEQYF
j_gene: TRBJ2-7; d_gene: TRBD1; abundance: few; v_gene: TRBV29-1; CDR3nt: TGCAGCGTTGAAACTAGGGACAGGGGGTCCTACGAGCAGTACTTC; CDR3aa: CSVETRDRGSYEQYF
j_gene: TRBJ2-3; d_gene: .; abundance: .; v_gene: TRBV7-9; CDR3nt: TGTGCCAGCAGCATATTCAGACCAAATACGCAGTATTTT; CDR3aa: CASSIFRPNTQYF
j_gene: TRBJ2-1; d_gene: .; abundance: .; v_gene: TRBV5-6; CDR3nt: TGTGCCAGCAGATCTGGGGGCTCCTACAATGAGCAGTTCTTC; CDR3aa: CASRSGGSYNEQFF
j_gene: TRBJ2-1; d_gene: TRBD2; abundance: .; v_gene: TRBV6-5; CDR3nt: TGTGCCAGCAGTCCGACTAGCGGGGGGGCAAGGGAGCAGTTCTTC; CDR3aa: CASSPTSGGAREQFF
j_gene: TRBJ2-3; d_gene: .; abundance: .; v_gene: TRBV7-9; CDR3nt: TGTGCCAGCGTCGGAGATACGCAGTATTTT; CDR3aa: CASVGDTQYF
j_gene: TRBJ2-1; d_gene: TRBD2; abundance: few; v_gene: TRBV14; CDR3nt: TGTGCCAGCAGCCGGGGACTAGCCGCGATACTCTACAATGAGCAGTTCTTC; CDR3aa: CASSRGLAAILYNEQFF
j_gene: TRBJ2-3; d_gene: .; abundance: .; v_gene: TRBV4-1; CDR3nt: TGCGCCAGCAGCCAGCAGGGATGGGAGGGCACAGATACGCAGTATTTT; CDR3aa: CASSQQGWEGTDTQYF
j_gene: TRBJ2-1; d_gene: .; abundance: .; v_gene: TRBV6-5; CDR3nt: TGTGCCAGCAGTTACTCGGCCAGCGGATTCAACAATGAGCAGTTCTTC; CDR3aa: CASSYSASGFNNEQFF
j_gene: TRBJ2-4; d_gene: TRBD2; abundance: few; v_gene: TRBV2; CDR3nt: TGTGCCAGCAGCCTAGCGGGGCAAAACATTCAGTACTTC; CDR3aa: CASSLAGQNIQYF
j_gene: TRBJ2-5; d_gene: .; abundance: few; v_gene: TRBV29-1; CDR3nt: TGCAGCGTTGGTGCCGTCAGGCTACCCGAGACCCAGTACTTC; CDR3aa: CSVGAVRLPETQYF
j_gene: TRBJ2-2; d_gene: .; abundance: few; v_gene: TRBV6-5; CDR3nt: TGTGCCAGCAGTTACTCTCCAGACACCGGGGAGCTGTTTTTT; CDR3aa: CASSYSPDTGELFF
j_gene: TRBJ2-7; d_gene: .; abundance: .; v_gene: TRBV7-8; CDR3nt: TGTGCCAGCAGCTTAGTAGGTCGCGACGAGCAGTACTTC; CDR3aa: CASSLVGRDEQYF
j_gene: TRBJ2-1; d_gene: .; abundance: few; v_gene: TRBV5-1; CDR3nt: TGCGCCAGCAGCTTGTATCAGGGAGACAATGAGCAGTTCTTC; CDR3aa: CASSLYQGDNEQFF
j_gene: TRBJ1-1; d_gene: .; abundance: few; v_gene: TRBV20-1; CDR3nt: TGCAGTGCTAGATGGGGGGATGAAGCTTTCTTT; CDR3aa: CSARWGDEAFF
j_gene: TRBJ2-5; d_gene: .; abundance: .; v_gene: TRBV27; CDR3nt: TGTGCCAGCAGTTCGGGACTCTCCAAAGCCGAGTACTTC; CDR3aa: CASSSGLSKAEYF
j_gene: TRBJ2-7; d_gene: .; abundance: few; v_gene: TRBV27; CDR3nt: TGTGCCAGCAGTCCCTACCTGACAGCAATCCACTACGAGCAGTACTTC; CDR3aa: CASSPYLTAIHYEQYF
j_gene: TRBJ1-3; d_gene: TRBD1; abundance: .; v_gene: TRBV23-1; CDR3nt: TGCGCCAGCATCGGGACAGGGGGAAACACCATATATTTT; CDR3aa: CASIGTGGNTIYF
j_gene: TRBJ2-7; d_gene: TRBD1; abundance: .; v_gene: TRBV28; CDR3nt: TGTGCCAGCAGTTTACCGACAGGGGCCTACGAGCAGTACTTC; CDR3aa: CASSLPTGAYEQYF
j_gene: TRBJ1-1; d_gene: TRBD1; abundance: few; v_gene: TRBV29-1; CDR3nt: TGCAGCGTTCTGGGGACAGAGACCTTGAACACTGAAGCTTTCTTT; CDR3aa: CSVLGTETLNTEAFF
j_gene: TRBJ2-2; d_gene: .; abundance: few; v_gene: TRBV29-1; CDR3nt: TGCAGCGCCACGTCTCCTGCCGGGGAGCTGTTTTTT; CDR3aa: CSATSPAGELFF
j_gene: TRBJ2-2; d_gene: .; abundance: .; v_gene: TRBV6-6; CDR3nt: TGTGCCAGCAGGGATGGGGAGCTGTTTTTT; CDR3aa: CASRDGELFF
j_gene: TRBJ2-7; d_gene: .; abundance: .; v_gene: TRBV27; CDR3nt: TGTGCCAGCAGTTTATACGGGGCATACGAGCAGTACTTC; CDR3aa: CASSLYGAYEQYF
j_gene: TRBJ2-7; d_gene: .; abundance: .; v_gene: TRBV28; CDR3nt: TGTGCCAGCAGTTTCAGGGGGGCCCTCCGCGAGCAGTACTTC; CDR3aa: CASSFRGALREQYF